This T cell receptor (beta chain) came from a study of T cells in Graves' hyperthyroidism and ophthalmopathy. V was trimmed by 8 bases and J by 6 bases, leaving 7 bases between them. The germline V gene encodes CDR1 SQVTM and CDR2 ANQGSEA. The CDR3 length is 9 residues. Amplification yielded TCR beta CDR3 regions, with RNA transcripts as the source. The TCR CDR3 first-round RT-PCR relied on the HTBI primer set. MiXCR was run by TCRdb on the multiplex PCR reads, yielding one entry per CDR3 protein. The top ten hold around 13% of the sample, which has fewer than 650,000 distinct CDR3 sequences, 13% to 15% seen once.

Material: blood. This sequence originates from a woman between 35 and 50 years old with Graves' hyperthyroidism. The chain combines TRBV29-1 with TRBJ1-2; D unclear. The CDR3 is CSSDNGYTF. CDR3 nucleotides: TGCAGCAGTGATAATGGCTACACCTTC.